This TCR beta chain appears in the sequencing data of a study of blood T cell repertoires in COVID-19. The data were produced by immunoSEQ multiplex PCR, yet TCRdb's version contains in-frame clones alone and is incomplete. The sample holds approximately 290,000 clones, around 87% seen once. The CDR3 covers 15 residues. Germline CDR1 LNHDA, CDR2 SQIVND (reference sequence). With 6 bases clipped from V and 6 bases from J, the junction kept 13 bases outside the gene matches. The chain links TRBV19 to TRBJ1-2; TRBD1 matches at 7 bases. This receptor was taken from a woman younger than 35 with acute COVID-19. Sequencing used PBMCs or T cells enriched from blood (not recorded which). Here the CDR3 DNA reads TGTGCCAGTAGCGAAAGGGGGGACAGAGGGGATGGCTACACCTTC. Its protein product is CASSERGDRGDGYTF.